This record concerns one T cell receptor beta chain sequence. The source of the sample is a study of control samples from healthy donors and cancer patients. Germline CDR1 and CDR2: SGDLS and YYNGEE. This CDR3 region has 14 residues. The germline V and J ends were trimmed by 3 bases and 2 bases, with 11 bases remaining between them. Profiling relied on immunoSEQ multiplex PCR, and the TCRdb table lists in-frame clones only, not all of them. Of about 130,000 clones in the sample, about 95% are singletons; the top ten hold approximately 15%. The receptor's source is a man aged 55 to 70 with colorectal cancer. Source material: PBMCs. This chain joins TRBV9 and TRBJ1-1; possible D gene TRBD1, 5 bases. This CDR3 reads CASSGGVANTEAFF. CDR3 DNA sequence: TGTGCCAGCAGCGGGGGGGTAGCAAACACTGAAGCTTTCTTT. Based on the CDR3 plus reference TRBV9 and TRBJ1-1, the full variable domain is DSGVTQTPKHLITATGQRVTLRCSPRSGDLSVYWYQQSLDQGLQFLIQYYNGEERAKGNILERFSAQQFPDLHSELNLSSLELGDSALYFCASSGGVANTEAFFGQGTRLTVV.